This TCR beta chain was profiled in a study of blood T cell repertoires in COVID-19. As for the study in general: Spain, Italy and the United States supplied samples that represented acute and convalescent COVID-19.

TCRdb keeps only in-frame clones here, not all; method: immunoSEQ multiplex PCR. The sample includes 200,000 to 250,000 clones, less than 85% of them seen just once. The CDR3 has 16 amino acids. Germline-derived CDR1 and CDR2 are LNHDA and SQIVND (reference sequence). The V end lost 6 bases, the J end lost 0 bases, and 15 bases lay between the germline ends. The source material was peripheral blood. The clonotype comes from a woman at least 80 years old with COVID-19, enrolled during active disease. J is TRBJ1-3 and V is TRBV19, with D perhaps matching TRBD1 (6 bases). CDR3 bases: TGTGCCAGTAGAGTGAGGACAGACCCCTCTGGAAACACCATATATTTT. It yields the protein CASRVRTDPSGNTIYF.